Following are 2 T cell receptor beta chains from one sample sequenced in a study of T cells in Graves' hyperthyroidism and ophthalmopathy. Authors of the study amplified TCR beta CDR3 regions from RNA transcripts. RT-PCR in the first round (using the HTBI primer set) targeted the TCR CDR3. TCRdb reanalysed the multiplex PCR reads using MiXCR and keeps one entry per CDR3 protein. The sample includes under 350,000 distinct CDR3 sequences, roughly an eighth of them seen just once. The sequencing input was blood. The receptors here all came from a woman between 35 and 50 years old with Graves' ophthalmopathy.

This clonotype was found many times. The V call is TRBV7-9, the J call TRBJ2-7; 7 nucleotides match TRBD1. CDR1 SEHNR and CDR2 FQNEAQ come from the germline V gene (reference sequence). The CDR3 contains 15 residues. Trimming cost V 5 bases and J 2 bases; bases outside gene matches: 9. CDR3 DNA sequence: TGTGCCAGCAGCAATACACCAGGGGGAACCTACGAGCAGTACTTC. Amino acid sequence: CASSNTPGGTYEQYF.

This clonotype was recorded at least ten times. This chain uses TRBV2 with TRBJ1-6; no clear D. CDR1 is SNHLY, CDR2 FYNNEI, per germline. Trimming stripped 0 bases from V and 16 bases from J, with 4 bases between. The length of the CDR3 is 10 residues. CDR3 amino acids: CASSEASLHF. CDR3 DNA: TGTGCCAGCAGTGAAGCGTCACTCCACTTT. Based on the CDR3 plus reference TRBV2 and TRBJ1-6, the full variable domain is EPEVTQTPSHQVTQMGQEVILRCVPISNHLYFYWYRQILGQKVEFLVSFYNNEISEKSEIFDDQFSVERPDGSNFTLKIRSTKLEDSAMYFCASSEASLHFGNGTRLTVT.